This passage covers 16 T cell receptor beta chains from one sample sequenced in a study of blood T cell repertoires in COVID-19. Assay: immunoSEQ multiplex PCR; the TCRdb copy retains only in-frame clones and omits some. Here the sample spans 300,000 to 400,000 clones, roughly 90% being singletons. The sample taken for sequencing was peripheral blood. Every receptor here comes from a woman between 25 and 40 years old with COVID-19, enrolled during active disease.

The chain is built from TRBV5-1 and TRBJ1-1; no clear D. CDR1 SGHRS and CDR2 YFSETQ come from the germline V gene. The V end was cut by 1 base, the J end by 4 bases, with 11 bases between. This CDR3 contains 14 residues. The CDR3 sequence: CASSLYSYPTEAFF. The CDR3 DNA follows: TGCGCCAGCAGCTTGTACAGTTACCCCACTGAAGCTTTCTTT.

This clone is a singleton in its sample. The gene calls are TRBV30 and TRBJ1-4, with D uncertain. V was trimmed by 2 bases and J by 8 bases, leaving 6 bases between them. CDR1 is GTSNPN, CDR2 SVGIG, per germline (reference sequence). This CDR3 is built from 11 residues. CDR3: CAWSISEKLFF. The CDR3 DNA sequence: TGTGCCTGGAGTATCTCCGAAAAACTGTTTTTT.

The chain links TRBV27 to TRBJ2-1; perhaps TRBD1 as D (6 bases). Germline-derived CDR1 and CDR2 are MNHEY and SMNVEV (reference sequence). The CDR3 runs 14 residues. The ends were cut back, 5 bases at V and 4 bases at J, with 12 bases in the middle. The DNA of the CDR3 is TGTGCCAGCAGTCCTCGGGACACTTACAATGAGCAGTTCTTC. Encoded protein: CASSPRDTYNEQFF.

The chain links TRBV25-1 to TRBJ2-5; weak D call: TRBD2 (5 bases). V lost 5 bases, J lost 4 bases, and 8 bases lay in between. Germline lookup yields CDR1 MGHDK and CDR2 SYGVNS. The CDR3 runs to 12 residues. This CDR3 is CASSREGETQYF. CDR3 bases: TGTGCCAGCAGTCGCGAGGGAGAGACCCAGTACTTC. Full variable domain (outside the CDR3, taken from reference TRBV25-1 and TRBJ2-5): EADIYQTPRYLVIGTGKKITLECSQTMGHDKMYWYQQDPGMELHLIHYSYGVNSTEKGDLSSESTVSRIRTEHFPLTLESARPSHTSQYLCASSREGETQYFGPGTRLLVL.

The chain combines TRBV19 with TRBJ2-1, with 10 bases fitting TRBD2. The germline gives CDR1 LNHDA, CDR2 SQIVND (reference sequence). The trim removed 0 bases at V and 6 bases at J, leaving 8 bases unmatched. This CDR3 spans 17 amino acids. The CDR3 region has the DNA TGTGCCAGTAGTATAGACGACAGCGGGAGGGCCGGCAATGAGCAGTTCTTC. Translation: CASSIDDSGRAGNEQFF.

The genes are TRBV5-8 and TRBJ2-1; 11 bases align to TRBD2. The CDR3 length is 15 residues. V was pared by 3 bases and J by 5 bases, with 4 bases of the junction left unmatched. Germline assignment: CDR1 SGHTS and CDR2 YDEGEE. The CDR3 loop is CASSWGLAVDNEQFF. As DNA, the CDR3 is TGTGCCAGCAGCTGGGGACTAGCGGTAGACAATGAGCAGTTCTTC.

The chain recombines TRBV5-1 with TRBJ2-3, with 7 bases aligning to TRBD1. Losses at the gene ends were 0 bases for V and 2 bases for J; bases not matched to a gene: 3. In germline, CDR1 is SGHRS, CDR2 YFSETQ. CDR3 length: 15 residues. CDR3 protein: CASSLDRGDTDTQYF. CDR3 nucleotide sequence: TGCGCCAGCAGCTTGGACAGGGGCGACACAGATACGCAGTATTTT.

This clone was detected once. The chain employs TRBV2 and TRBJ2-1; no clear D. The germline V gene encodes CDR1 SNHLY and CDR2 FYNNEI. The CDR3 covers 13 residues. V was trimmed by 3 bases and J by 8 bases, leaving 11 bases between them. CDR3 protein: CASSELRIDEQFF. The DNA for the CDR3 is TGTGCCAGCAGTGAGCTCAGAATCGATGAGCAGTTCTTC.

Many counts were recorded for this clone. V is TRBV11-2 and J is TRBJ1-2; maybe TRBD1 (6 bases). V lost 1 base and J 5 bases, leaving 11 bases between the germline ends. The CDR3 has 14 residues. Germline lookup yields CDR1 SGHAT and CDR2 FQNNGV. The CDR3 nucleotides are TGTGCCAGCAGCTTAGGGCAGGGGACGTATGGCTACACCTTC. Protein sequence: CASSLGQGTYGYTF.

The chain employs TRBV6-5 and TRBJ1-3; 7 bases line up with TRBD1. Germline V lookup: CDR1 MNHEY, CDR2 SVGAGI. CDR3 size: 15 residues. The V gene end was trimmed by 7 bases and the J gene end by 5 bases; junction bases not matched to a gene: 11. As DNA, the CDR3 is TGTGCCAGCACCATCAAGGAGGGGGCCCGAAACACCATATATTTT. Its protein is CASTIKEGARNTIYF.

This chain connects TRBV20-1 to TRBJ2-3, with TRBD2 matching over 8 bases. The trim removed 3 bases at V and 2 bases at J, leaving 7 bases unmatched. CDR1 and CDR2 from the germline V gene are DFQATT and SNEGSKA (reference sequence). There are 15 residues in the CDR3. The CDR3 DNA is TGCAGTGCTAGTCTCAGCGGGAGATTCACAGATACGCAGTATTTT. Translation: CSASLSGRFTDTQYF.

J is TRBJ1-1 and V is TRBV5-8; tentatively, D is TRBD1 (5 bases). Between the trimmed V and J ends, which lost 4 bases and 1 base, there was a span of 17 bases. Germline lookup yields CDR1 SGHTS and CDR2 YDEGEE. There are 16 residues in the CDR3. CDR3 sequence (DNA): TGTGCCAGCAGCCCTGCTTGGAGGAGGGGGAACACTGAAGCTTTCTTT. This codes for CASSPAWRRGNTEAFF.

The V gene is TRBV2, the J gene TRBJ2-7; 9 nucleotides align to TRBD2. V shed 6 bases, J shed 0 bases, and the junction held 0 bases outside the gene matches. The CDR3 runs to 13 residues. The V gene's germline CDR1 is SNHLY and CDR2 FYNNEI. DNA of the CDR3: TGTGCCAGCAGACTAGCGGGCTCCTACGAGCAGTACTTC. This encodes CASRLAGSYEQYF.

The chain links TRBV6-5 to TRBJ2-2; TRBD1 matches at 9 bases. Per germline, CDR1 MNHEY and CDR2 SVGAGI. The CDR3 extends over 16 amino acids. V trimming: 4 bases; J trimming: 3 bases; junction bases outside the gene matches: 6. Here the CDR3 DNA reads TGTGCCAGCAGTTGGCGACAGGGGGGGTACACCGGGGAGCTGTTTTTT. This codes for CASSWRQGGYTGELFF.

This chain uses TRBV5-1 with TRBJ1-1; possibly TRBD1 for D (6 bases). This CDR3 spans 15 amino acids. The germline gives CDR1 SGHRS, CDR2 YFSETQ. V lost 0 bases, J lost 1 base, and 10 bases lay in between. The CDR3 sequence: CASSLDRVSNTEAFF. CDR3 in DNA: TGCGCCAGCAGCTTGGACAGGGTCTCGAACACTGAAGCTTTCTTT.

This chain connects TRBV6-5 to TRBJ1-2; D unresolved. CDR1 and CDR2 (germline): MNHEY, SVGAGI. The CDR3 is made up of 13 amino acids. V lost 6 bases and J 0 bases, leaving 8 bases between the germline ends. The CDR3 DNA sequence: TGTGCCAGCAGGAGAGATTCTAACTATGGCTACACCTTC. Amino acids: CASRRDSNYGYTF.